What follows is one TCR beta chain and its context. As yet, its antigen is unknown. Clones were sequenced by immunoSEQ multiplex PCR, and TCRdb holds only the in-frame ones, with some missing. The data contain roughly 2,900 clones, approximately 84% of them singletons. The data were obtained in a study of T cell clonotyping in hematopoietic cell transplantation. Trimming pared 3 bases from V and 0 bases from J, leaving 9 bases between. CDR1 LNHDA and CDR2 SQIVND come from the germline V gene (reference sequence). The CDR3 loop spans 14 amino acids. General study findings and limits: Recipient TCR diversity dropped after transplant; expanded clonotypes rose from day 30 to 180. At the given depth, recipient repertoires were over 95% de novo clonotypes.

This chain connects TRBV19 to TRBJ2-7; possibly TRBD1 for D (6 bases). This receptor was taken from a male patient aged 60-69 years who had an allogeneic stem cell transplant, so T cells may come from the graft donor. Some clones in this sample may be carry-over from other donors' samples. The specimen comprised peripheral blood mononuclear cells, sampled 30 days after allogeneic stem cell transplant. The chain's CDR3 is CASSMDSPSYEQYF. The CDR3 DNA is TGTGCCAGTAGTATGGACAGCCCCTCCTACGAGCAGTACTTC.